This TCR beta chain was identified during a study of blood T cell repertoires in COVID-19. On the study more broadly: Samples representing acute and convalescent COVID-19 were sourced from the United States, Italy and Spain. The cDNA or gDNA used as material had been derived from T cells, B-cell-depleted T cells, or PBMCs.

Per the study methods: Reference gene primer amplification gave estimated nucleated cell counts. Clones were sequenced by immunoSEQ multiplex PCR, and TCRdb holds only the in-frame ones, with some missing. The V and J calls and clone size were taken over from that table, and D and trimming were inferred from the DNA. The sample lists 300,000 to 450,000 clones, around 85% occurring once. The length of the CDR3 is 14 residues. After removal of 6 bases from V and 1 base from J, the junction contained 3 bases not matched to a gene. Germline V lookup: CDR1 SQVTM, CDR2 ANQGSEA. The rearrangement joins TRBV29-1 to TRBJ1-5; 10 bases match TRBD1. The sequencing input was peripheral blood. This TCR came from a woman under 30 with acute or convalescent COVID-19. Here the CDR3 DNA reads TGCAGCGTCGGGACAGGGGCAAGCAATCAGCCCCAGCATTTT. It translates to CSVGTGASNQPQHF.